A selection of T cell receptor beta chains follows, all from one sample in a study of PD-1 blockade in classical Hodgkin lymphoma. The repertoire was sequenced with immunoSEQ multiplex PCR; TCRdb's copy has only in-frame clones and lacks some. The table shows 50,000 or so clones, with over 60% occurring only once. The specimen was peripheral blood mononuclear cells (PBMCs), collected before the second cycle of nivolumab. Receptors originate from a human donor with classical Hodgkin lymphoma. Each CDR3 is given with its conserved first and last residue. Each record gives: clone size, V gene, J gene, D gene, CDR3 protein, CDR3 DNA. The D gene is left open where the match is weak. Clone size is given for some rows only: seen once, a few or many times, or a class if the clone is expanded.

NA	TRBV6-1	TRBJ2-1	TRBD2	CASSDYFEAGENYNEQFF	TGTGCCAGCAGTGATTATTTTGAGGCGGGAGAGAACTACAATGAGCAGTTCTTC
NA	TRBV27	TRBJ2-1	TRBD2	CASSLTGGPYEQFF	TGTGCCAGCAGTTTGACGGGAGGGCCCTATGAGCAGTTCTTC
once	TRBV7-9	TRBJ2-7	NA	CASSLGSGSYEQYF	TGTGCCAGCAGCTTAGGGTCGGGGTCCTACGAGCAGTACTTC
NA	TRBV19	TRBJ2-3	NA	CASTGPGTDTQYF	TGTGCCAGCACCGGGCCTGGCACAGATACGCAGTATTTT
NA	TRBV27	TRBJ2-1	NA	CASSLRPGPTWDEQFF	TGTGCCAGCAGCTTAAGGCCGGGACCCACCTGGGATGAGCAGTTCTTC
NA	TRBV6-5	TRBJ2-1	NA	CASRAPGQNRAEQFF	TGTGCCAGCAGGGCCCCGGGACAAAACCGGGCCGAGCAGTTCTTC
many	TRBV7-2	TRBJ1-1	NA	CASSRDSLTAFF	TGTGCCAGCAGCCGGGACTCCTTAACGGCTTTCTTT
NA	TRBV5-1	TRBJ2-7	NA	CASSAGTGAYEQYF	TGCGCCAGCAGCGCCGGGACTGGCGCCTACGAGCAGTACTTC
NA	TRBV28	TRBJ2-7	NA	CASSLSRDSPYEQYF	TGTGCCAGCAGTTTATCGCGGGACAGTCCCTACGAGCAGTACTTC
NA	TRBV19	TRBJ1-1	NA	CASSTSWQNTEAFF	TGTGCCAGTAGTACCTCCTGGCAGAACACTGAAGCTTTCTTT
NA	TRBV6-1	TRBJ1-2	NA	CASSVMYGYTF	TGTGCCAGCAGTGTCATGTATGGCTACACCTTC
NA	TRBV30	TRBJ1-2	TRBD1	CAWSDRGLYGYTF	TGTGCCTGGAGTGACAGGGGGCTCTATGGCTACACCTTC
few	TRBV10-3	TRBJ2-7	NA	CAISELGPREGAYEQYF	TGTGCCATCAGTGAATTGGGACCCCGAGAAGGGGCCTACGAGCAGTACTTC